The T cell receptor (beta chain) described here comes from a study of T cells in Graves' hyperthyroidism and ophthalmopathy. Each diagnosis was grounded in clinical symptoms, serum thyroxine and TRAb, thyroid ultrasound, and orbital computed tomography. Extraction of PBMCs used 10 ml of fresh peripheral blood. The CDR3 is 11 residues long. Trimming shortened V by 3 bases and J by 8 bases, and 8 bases separated the two germline ends. Germline V gene data show CDR1 as SQVTM and CDR2 as ANQGSEA. RNA transcripts gave rise to amplified TCR beta CDR3 regions. Primed by the HTBI set, a first-round RT-PCR was run on the TCR CDR3. Each CDR3 protein is one row after TCRdb ran MiXCR on the multiplex PCR reads. Here the sample spans roughly 400,000 distinct CDR3 sequences, about 14% being singletons.

The source is a man aged 45-65 years with Graves' ophthalmopathy. The V call is TRBV29-1, the J call TRBJ2-4; perhaps D is TRBD1 or TRBD2 (6 bases each). Material: blood. In DNA, the CDR3 is TGCAGCGTTGAGGAGGGGGACATTCAGTACTTC. It encodes CSVEEGDIQYF. Full variable domain (remainder filled in from reference TRBV29-1 and TRBJ2-4): SAVISQKPSRDICQRGTSLTIQCQVDSQVTMMFWYRQQPGQSLTLIATANQGSEATYESGFVIDKFPISRPNLTFSTLTVSNMSPEDSSIYLCSVEEGDIQYFGAGTRLSVL.